This T cell receptor (beta chain) was identified during a study of identical twins. This clonotype was detected many times. Its antigen is still unknown. CDR3 length: 13 amino acids. Germline CDR1 is DFQATT and CDR2 is SNEGSKA (reference sequence). V dropped 0 bases and J dropped 6 bases, with 9 bases sitting between them. With template switching, a universal primer site was added, and the cDNA carried unique molecular identifiers. One entry per CDR3 protein, called by TCRdb with MiXCR from the 5' RACE reads. Of 200,000 to 300,000 distinct CDR3 sequences in the sample, 5.5% to 7% were seen once. Study-wide results and caveats: Reduced insertions were recorded for abundant cord blood beta clonotypes, with no such pattern in memory repertoires. Analyses of zero insertions could, in part, be confounded by invariant MAIT and iNKT cells. Twins showed weaker excess sharing in their beta out-of-frame sequences.

These sequences were also reported in another study, on yellow fever vaccine responses in identical twins.

The source material was memory (CD45RO+) T cells sorted from blood. The origin of this receptor is a woman aged 18-30 years in good health. The V call is TRBV20-1, the J call TRBJ2-1; D is unresolved. CDR3 residues: CSARDAAINEQFF. The CDR3 DNA reads TGCAGTGCTAGAGATGCCGCGATCAATGAGCAGTTCTTC.